This T cell receptor (beta chain) is from a study of blood T cell repertoires in COVID-19. Measured with immunoSEQ multiplex PCR; TCRdb has only the in-frame clones, and not every one. This sample has 200,000 or so clones; roughly 84% occur once, and the top ten carry 7.2%. CDR3 length: 12 amino acids. V dropped 9 bases and J dropped 3 bases, with 12 bases sitting between them. CDR1 and CDR2 from the germline V gene are MNHEY and SVGAGI. This chain connects TRBV6-5 to TRBJ2-7; D is unclear. The sequence was obtained from a man aged 25 to 45 in a cohort exposed to, infected with or recovered from COVID-19 (not recorded which). The sequenced sample consisted of PBMCs or T cells enriched from blood (not recorded which). CDR3: CASYMPGYEQYF. The CDR3 DNA sequence: TGTGCCAGTTACATGCCGGGCTACGAGCAGTACTTC.